This is a list of T cell receptor beta chains from one sample in a study of shared clonotypes between healthy human individuals. Produced via immunoSEQ multiplex PCR; TCRdb's table is partial and in-frame only. The data show 1.5 million to 2.5 million clones, about 95% seen once. Sequenced sample: naive CD8+ T cells sorted from blood. Receptor source: a man in his late teens or twenties in good health. Each CDR3 is given without its conserved first and last residue. Rows give clone size only sometimes, using once, few, many, or a class for an expanded clone.

clone_size: NA
v_call: TRBV29-1
cdr3_length: 11
cdr3_aa: SVVGLNQETQY

clone_size: NA
v_call: TRBV4-3
cdr3_length: 16
cdr3_aa: ASSQGLAGVGSTGELF

clone_size: NA
v_call: TRBV29-1
cdr3_length: 12
cdr3_aa: SVEVNRAPYEQY

clone_size: once
v_call: TRBV7-6
cdr3_length: 10
cdr3_aa: ASSFRASTIY

clone_size: NA
v_call: TRBV2
cdr3_length: 13
cdr3_aa: ASSEGLAGVYEQF

clone_size: NA
v_call: TRBV7-8
cdr3_length: 14
cdr3_aa: ASSLGGWLGGNTIY

clone_size: NA
v_call: TRBV6-1
cdr3_length: 11
cdr3_aa: ASTGTGRDEQY

clone_size: NA
v_call: TRBV6-4
cdr3_length: 11
cdr3_aa: ASSLRTGYEQY

clone_size: NA
v_call: TRBV5-1
cdr3_length: 13
cdr3_aa: ASSLVGGPGNEQF

clone_size: NA
v_call: TRBV4-1
cdr3_length: 13
cdr3_aa: ASSQEFGVKREQY

clone_size: NA
v_call: TRBV7-9
cdr3_length: 11
cdr3_aa: ASSLTSIYEQY

clone_size: once
v_call: TRBV6-4
cdr3_length: 15
cdr3_aa: ASSDDPEGEGGQPQH

clone_size: NA
v_call: TRBV11-2
cdr3_length: 10
cdr3_aa: ASSLSSYEQY

clone_size: NA
v_call: TRBV27
cdr3_length: 12
cdr3_aa: ASSLFYGVDTQY

clone_size: NA
v_call: TRBV5-1
cdr3_length: 13
cdr3_aa: ASSLDWPMNTEAF

clone_size: NA
v_call: TRBV10-3
cdr3_length: 16
cdr3_aa: AISESTSGGPNTGELF

clone_size: NA
v_call: TRBV13
cdr3_length: 10
cdr3_aa: ASSLMGVEAF